The clone carrying this T cell receptor beta chain has only a few counts. The antigen is unknown. The PCR made use of 60 Vbeta and 13 Jbeta primers. Profiled with immunoSEQ multiplex PCR; TCRdb holds only in-frame clones, not every one. This sample has 25,000 to 40,000 clones, with 40% to 50% found just once. The length of the CDR3 is 15 residues. CDR1 and CDR2 (germline): SNHLY, FYNNEI. The V segment lost 4 bases and the J segment 5 bases; nucleotides outside the gene matches: 6. This sample is part of a study of cytomegalovirus exposure and HLA in healthy donors. Study-level findings and limits: Later work associated roughly 17,000 TCR beta sequences with HLA alleles at 0.05 false discovery rate. Serostatus for CMV was the only available immune exposure information. Segments of the TCR beta V type were, in most cases, productive about 87% or about 30% of the time in an earlier analysis. For presence/absence analyses, sequencing depth was assumed to be roughly uniform across donors.

The V call is TRBV2, the J call TRBJ2-5; 11 positions agree with TRBD2. This TCR was sampled from a woman aged 50 to 65 in good health and CMV-seronegative. Sequenced material: PBMCs. The CDR3: CASSASSGRGETQYF. Here the CDR3 DNA reads TGTGCCAGCAGTGCGAGTAGCGGGAGGGGGGAGACCCAGTACTTC. The full variable domain, with the rest looked up from reference TRBV2 and TRBJ2-5, is EPEVTQTPSHQVTQMGQEVILRCVPISNHLYFYWYRQILGQKVEFLVSFYNNEISEKSEIFDDQFSVERPDGSNFTLKIRSTKLEDSAMYFCASSASSGRGETQYFGPGTRLLVL.